One and the same sample provided the 2 T cell receptor beta chains below, sequenced in a study of quantifying T cell responses using KT2 cells. As for the study in general: RNA was reverse transcribed with TCR alpha and beta constant-region primers.

A single-stranded UMI oligo with SP2 sequence was ligated to cDNA 3' ends. An equimolar mix of RC1.1 and RC1.2 primed the beta chain across TRBC1 and TRBC2. In TCRdb, the UMI-ligation and nested PCR reads were re-called with MiXCR into one record per CDR3 protein. The sample carries just under 50,000 distinct CDR3 sequences, approximately 10% recorded once. Sample: PBMCs spiked with cells of the T cell clone KT2. These receptors were obtained from a human donor.

This clonotype was seen a handful of times. The chain carries TRBV12-3 or TRBV12-4 and TRBJ2-3; D gene uncertain. The CDR3 sequence is 17 residues long. The V and J ends lost 2 bases and 3 bases respectively, with 18 bases between them. CDR3: CASSLTVNLGVTDTQYF. DNA for the CDR3: TGTGCCAGCAGTTTAACGGTTAACCTAGGAGTTACAGATACGCAGTATTTT.

The rearrangement links TRBV20-1 to TRBJ2-1, with a tentative D call TRBD2 (5 bases). CDR1 is DFQATT, CDR2 SNEGSKA, per germline (reference sequence). Trimming removed 6 bases at V and 5 bases at J, with 11 bases between. The CDR3 spans 12 residues. The chain's CDR3 is CSAGNQNNEQFF. The CDR3 DNA reads as TGCAGTGCCGGGAATCAAAACAATGAGCAGTTCTTC.